These 3 T cell receptor beta chains originate from one sample sequenced in a study of cytomegalovirus exposure and HLA in healthy donors (dated by TCRdb to between 2016 and 2019). The library was built by means of the immunoSEQ multiplex PCR assay. For the multiplex PCR, a mixture combining 60 forward primers for TCR Vbeta segments and 13 reverse primers for TCR Jbeta segments was used. The immuneACCESS repertoire file appears here via TCRdb, limited to in-frame rearrangements. These files lack a portion of the clones; in checked studies, under half of the deficit traces to unresolved V genes, and the cause of the others is not known. Recorded for this sample are around 210,000 clones; about 85% of them occurred a single time. The leading ten clones occupy approximately 0.24% of the sample. The sample was PBMCs. The receptors shown here come from a girl aged 2 to 9 in good health and CMV-seronegative.

J is TRBJ2-3 and V is TRBV11-2, with D maybe TRBD2 (6 bases). V was clipped by 3 bases and J by 5 bases, with 18 bases between them. The CDR3 contains 16 residues. Germline V gives CDR1 SGHAT, CDR2 FQNNGV. CDR3 coding DNA: TGTGCCAGCAGCTTTGGGCGGGGTTGGAGGGGAGATACGCAGTATTTT. Residues: CASSFGRGWRGDTQYF.

The CDR3 is CASSQFSTSGGYNEQFF. CDR3 nucleotide sequence: TGTGCCAGCAGCCAATTCTCTACTAGCGGGGGGTACAATGAGCAGTTCTTC. The chain couples TRBV4-2 to TRBJ2-1; 12 bases map to TRBD2. Germline-derived CDR1 and CDR2 are LGHNA and YNFKEQ. V shed 2 bases and J 4 bases; nucleotides not matched to a gene: 6. The length of the CDR3 is 17 residues.

The chain recombines TRBV11-2 with TRBJ1-1, with D unresolved. Trimming took 1 base from V and 7 from J, leaving 7 bases between them. CDR3 size: 12 residues. Looked up from germline, CDR1 is SGHAT and CDR2 is FQNNGV. The CDR3 here is CASSLGGVEAFF. The CDR3 nucleotides are TGTGCCAGCAGCTTAGGAGGTGTTGAAGCTTTCTTT.